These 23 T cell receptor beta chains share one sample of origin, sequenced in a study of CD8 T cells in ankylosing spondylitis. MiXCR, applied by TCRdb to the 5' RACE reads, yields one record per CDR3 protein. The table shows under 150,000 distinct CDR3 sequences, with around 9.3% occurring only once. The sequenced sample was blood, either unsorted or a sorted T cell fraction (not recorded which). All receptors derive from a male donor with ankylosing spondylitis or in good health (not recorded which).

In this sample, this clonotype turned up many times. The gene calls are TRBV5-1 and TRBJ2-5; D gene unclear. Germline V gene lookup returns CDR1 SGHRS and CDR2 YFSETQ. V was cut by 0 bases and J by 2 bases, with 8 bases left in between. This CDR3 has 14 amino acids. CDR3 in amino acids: CASSLGAAQETQYF. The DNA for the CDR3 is TGCGCCAGCAGCTTGGGGGCGGCTCAAGAGACCCAGTACTTC.

The DNA of the CDR3 is TGTGCCAGTACTGGCAGGCTAGCCAAAAACATTCAGTACTTC. Translating gives CASTGRLAKNIQYF. This chain uses TRBV2 with TRBJ2-4; D not resolved. Trimming pared 9 bases from V and 0 bases from J, leaving 12 bases between. The CDR3 covers 14 residues. Germline V CDR1 and CDR2: SNHLY, FYNNEI.

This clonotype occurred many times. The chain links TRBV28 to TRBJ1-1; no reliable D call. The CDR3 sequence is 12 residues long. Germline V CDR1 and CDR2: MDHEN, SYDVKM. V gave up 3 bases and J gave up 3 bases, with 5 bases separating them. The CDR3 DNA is TGTGCCAGCAGTTTGGGCTACACTGAAGCTTTCTTT. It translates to CASSLGYTEAFF. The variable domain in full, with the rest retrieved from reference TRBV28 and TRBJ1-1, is DVKVTQSSRYLVKRTGEKVFLECVQDMDHENMFWYRQDPGLGLRLIYFSYDVKMKEKGDIPEGYSVSREKKERFSLILESASTNQTSMYLCASSLGYTEAFFGQGTRLTVV.

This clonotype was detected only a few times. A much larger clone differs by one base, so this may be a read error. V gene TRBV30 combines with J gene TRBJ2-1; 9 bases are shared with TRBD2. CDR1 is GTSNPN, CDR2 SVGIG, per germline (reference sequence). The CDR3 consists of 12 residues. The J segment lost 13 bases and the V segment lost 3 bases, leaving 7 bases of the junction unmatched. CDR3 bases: TGTGCCTGGAGCGGGCTAGCGGGAACTCAGTTCTTC. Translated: CAWSGLAGTQFF. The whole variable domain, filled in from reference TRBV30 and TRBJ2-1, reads SQTIHQWPATLVQPVGSPLSLECTVEGTSNPNLYWYRQAAGRGLQLLFYSVGIGQISSEVPQNLSASRPQDRQFILSSKKLLLSDSGFYLCAWSGLAGTQFFGPGTRLTVL.

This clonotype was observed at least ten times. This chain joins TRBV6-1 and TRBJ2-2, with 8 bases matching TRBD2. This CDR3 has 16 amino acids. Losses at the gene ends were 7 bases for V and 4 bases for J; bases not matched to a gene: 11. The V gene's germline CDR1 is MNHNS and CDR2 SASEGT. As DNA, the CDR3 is TGTGCCAGCAAAGAGATCGGGAGGGTTGTCACCGGGGAGCTGTTTTTT. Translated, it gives CASKEIGRVVTGELFF.

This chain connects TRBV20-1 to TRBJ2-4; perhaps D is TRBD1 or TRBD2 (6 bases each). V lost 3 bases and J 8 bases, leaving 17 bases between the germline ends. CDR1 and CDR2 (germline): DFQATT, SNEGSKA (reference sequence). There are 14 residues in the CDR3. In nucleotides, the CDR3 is TGCAGTGCTAGGAGGGCGGGACCAGGGGACATTCAGTACTTC. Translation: CSARRAGPGDIQYF.

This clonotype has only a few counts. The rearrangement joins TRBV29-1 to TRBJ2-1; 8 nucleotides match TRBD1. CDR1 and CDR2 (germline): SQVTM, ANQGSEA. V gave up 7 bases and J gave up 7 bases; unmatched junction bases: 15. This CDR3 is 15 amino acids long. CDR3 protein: CSGLKGQGALNEQFF. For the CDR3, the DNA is TGCAGCGGCTTGAAGGGGCAGGGGGCGCTGAATGAGCAGTTCTTC.

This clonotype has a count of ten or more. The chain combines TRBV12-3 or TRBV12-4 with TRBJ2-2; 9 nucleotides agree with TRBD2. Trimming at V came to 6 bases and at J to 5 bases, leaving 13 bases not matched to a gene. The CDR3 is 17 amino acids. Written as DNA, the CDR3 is TGTGCCAGCAGGCCCGGGGCTCTAGCGGGAATAACCGGGGAGCTGTTTTTT. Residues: CASRPGALAGITGELFF.

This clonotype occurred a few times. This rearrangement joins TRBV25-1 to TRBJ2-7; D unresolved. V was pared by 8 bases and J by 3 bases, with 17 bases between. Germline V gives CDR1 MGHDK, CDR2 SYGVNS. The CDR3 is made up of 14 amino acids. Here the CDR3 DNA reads TGTGCCAGCTCTCCGGTGGGGTTGGGCTACGAGCAGTACTTC. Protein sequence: CASSPVGLGYEQYF.

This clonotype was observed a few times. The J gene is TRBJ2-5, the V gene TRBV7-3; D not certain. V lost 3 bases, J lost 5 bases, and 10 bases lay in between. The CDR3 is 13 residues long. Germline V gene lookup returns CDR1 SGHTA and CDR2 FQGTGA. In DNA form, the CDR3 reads TGTGCCAGCAGCTTCCTCGCCTCGGAGACCCAGTACTTC. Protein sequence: CASSFLASETQYF. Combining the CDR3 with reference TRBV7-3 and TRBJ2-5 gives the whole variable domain GAGVSQTPSNKVTEKGKYVELRCDPISGHTALYWYRQSLGQGPEFLIYFQGTGAADDSGLPNDRFFAVRPEGSVSTLKIQRTERGDSAVYLCASSFLASETQYFGPGTRLLVL.

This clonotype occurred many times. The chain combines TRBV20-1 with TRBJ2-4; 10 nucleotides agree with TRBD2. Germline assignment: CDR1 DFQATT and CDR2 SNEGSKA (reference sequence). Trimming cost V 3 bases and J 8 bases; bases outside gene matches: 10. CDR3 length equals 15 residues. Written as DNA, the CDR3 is TGCAGTGCTAGCTGGGCTAGCGGGAGTGGTTACATTCAGTACTTC. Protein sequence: CSASWASGSGYIQYF.

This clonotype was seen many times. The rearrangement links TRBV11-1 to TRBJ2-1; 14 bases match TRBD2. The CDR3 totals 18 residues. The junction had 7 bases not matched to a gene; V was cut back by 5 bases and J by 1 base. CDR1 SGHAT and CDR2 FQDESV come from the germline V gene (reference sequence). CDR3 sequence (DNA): TGTGCCAGCAGCCCGACTAGCGGGAGGGCCGCTTCCTACAATGAGCAGTTCTTC. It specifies CASSPTSGRAASYNEQFF.

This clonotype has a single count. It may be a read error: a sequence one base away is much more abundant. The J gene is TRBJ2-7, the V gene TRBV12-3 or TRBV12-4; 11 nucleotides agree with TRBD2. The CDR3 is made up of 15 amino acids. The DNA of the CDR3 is TGTGCCAGCAGTTTGAATAGCGGGAGGGCCTACGAGCACTACTTC. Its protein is CASSLNSGRAYEHYF.

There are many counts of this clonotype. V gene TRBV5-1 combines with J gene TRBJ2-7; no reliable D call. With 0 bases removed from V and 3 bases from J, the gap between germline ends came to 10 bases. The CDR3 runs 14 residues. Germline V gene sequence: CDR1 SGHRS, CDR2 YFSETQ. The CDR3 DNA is TGCGCCAGCAGCTTGGGACAAGGGATCTACGAGCAGTACTTC. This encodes CASSLGQGIYEQYF.

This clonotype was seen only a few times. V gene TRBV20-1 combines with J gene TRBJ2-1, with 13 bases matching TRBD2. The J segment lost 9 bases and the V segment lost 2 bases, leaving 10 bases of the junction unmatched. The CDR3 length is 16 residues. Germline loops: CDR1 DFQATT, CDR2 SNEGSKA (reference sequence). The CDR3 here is CSARSQGTSGISEQFF. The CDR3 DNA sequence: TGCAGTGCTAGATCCCAGGGGACTAGCGGGATTTCTGAGCAGTTCTTC.

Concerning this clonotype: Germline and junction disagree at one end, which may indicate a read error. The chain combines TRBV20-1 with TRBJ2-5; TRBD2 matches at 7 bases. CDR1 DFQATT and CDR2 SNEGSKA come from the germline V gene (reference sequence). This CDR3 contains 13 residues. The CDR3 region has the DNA TGCATTGCTAGGCGGGAGCCACAAGAGACCCAGTACTTC. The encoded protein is CIARREPQETQYF.

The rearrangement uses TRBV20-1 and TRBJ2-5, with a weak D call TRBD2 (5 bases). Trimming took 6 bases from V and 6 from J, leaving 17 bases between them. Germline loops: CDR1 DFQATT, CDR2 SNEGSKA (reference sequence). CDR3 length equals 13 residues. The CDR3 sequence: CSAGELLLKTQYF. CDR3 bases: TGCAGTGCGGGAGAACTGCTTTTGAAGACCCAGTACTTC.

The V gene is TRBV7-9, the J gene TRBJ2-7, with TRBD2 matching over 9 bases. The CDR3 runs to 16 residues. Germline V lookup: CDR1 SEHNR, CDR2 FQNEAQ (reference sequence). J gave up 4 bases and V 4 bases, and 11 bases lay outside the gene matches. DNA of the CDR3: TGTGCCAGCAGCTCTAGCTGGGGACTAGCAGCGTACGAGCAGTACTTC. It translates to CASSSSWGLAAYEQYF.

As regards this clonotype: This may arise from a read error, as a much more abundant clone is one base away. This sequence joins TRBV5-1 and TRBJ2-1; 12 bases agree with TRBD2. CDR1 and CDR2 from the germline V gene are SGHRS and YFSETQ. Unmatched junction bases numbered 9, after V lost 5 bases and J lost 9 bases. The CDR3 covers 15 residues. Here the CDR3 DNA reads TGCGCCAGCAGTCAGGGACTAGCGGGTGTCACTGAGCAGTTCTTC. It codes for CASSQGLAGVTEQFF. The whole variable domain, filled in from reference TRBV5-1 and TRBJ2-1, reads KAGVTQTPRYLIKTRGQQVTLSCSPISGHRSVSWYQQTPGQGLQFLFEYFSETQRNKGNFPGRFSGRQFSNSRSEMNVSTLELGDSALYLCASSQGLAGVTEQFFGPGTRLTVL.

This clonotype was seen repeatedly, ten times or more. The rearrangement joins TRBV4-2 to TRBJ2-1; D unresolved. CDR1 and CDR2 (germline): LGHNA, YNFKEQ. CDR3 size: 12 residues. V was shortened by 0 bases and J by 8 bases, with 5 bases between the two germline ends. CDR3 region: CASSQDLDEQFF. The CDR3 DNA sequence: TGTGCCAGCAGCCAAGATCTAGATGAGCAGTTCTTC.

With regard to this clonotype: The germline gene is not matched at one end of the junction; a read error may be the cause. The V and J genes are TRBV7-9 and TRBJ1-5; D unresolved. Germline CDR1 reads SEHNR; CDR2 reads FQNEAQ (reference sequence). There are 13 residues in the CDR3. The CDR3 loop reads CSSSLSGVQPQHF. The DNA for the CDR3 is TGTTCCAGCAGCTTAAGCGGAGTTCAGCCCCAGCATTTT.

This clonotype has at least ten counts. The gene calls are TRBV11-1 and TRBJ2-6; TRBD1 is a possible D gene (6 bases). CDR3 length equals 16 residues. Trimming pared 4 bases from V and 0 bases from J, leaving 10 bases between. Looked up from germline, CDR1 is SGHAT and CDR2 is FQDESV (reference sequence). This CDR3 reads CASSSRTVSGANVLTF. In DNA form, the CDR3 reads TGTGCCAGCAGCTCGCGGACAGTCTCTGGGGCCAACGTCCTGACTTTC.

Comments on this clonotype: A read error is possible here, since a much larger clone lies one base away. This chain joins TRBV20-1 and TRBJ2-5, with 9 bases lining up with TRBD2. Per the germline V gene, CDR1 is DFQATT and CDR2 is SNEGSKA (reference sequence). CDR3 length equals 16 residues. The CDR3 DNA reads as TGCTGTGCTAGACTTCTCGCGGGAGGGCATTTCGAGACCCAGTACTTC. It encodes CCARLLAGGHFETQYF.